This T cell receptor beta chain was profiled in a study of cytomegalovirus exposure and HLA in healthy donors. The overall study: The study placed 70% to 85% of its approximately 360 genotyped donors in the Caucasian-associated ancestry cluster.

Points from the study as a whole: Sequencing likely generated an artifact that appeared as a cluster of highly shared sequence variants.

The CDR3 runs to 18 residues. The ends lost 2 bases at V and 0 bases at J; junction bases unmatched: 6. CDR1 and CDR2 (germline): SNHLY, FYNNEI. Notes on this clone: The target antigen is unknown.

PCR was performed using 60 Vbeta and 13 Jbeta primers. Study processing details: In a later analysis, roughly 10 million of approximately 81 million unique beta chains occurred in at least two donors. Sequencing was performed with immunoSEQ multiplex PCR; in TCRdb, only in-frame clones are kept and a portion is missing. From that table come the V and J calls and clone size; the DNA was used to work out D and trimming. In total, the table holds 53,000 or so clones. The sequenced sample was PBMCs. The TCR originated in a man aged 18 to 29 in good health and CMV-seropositive. The rearrangement joins TRBV2 to TRBJ2-6; 8 positions agree with TRBD2. CDR3 DNA sequence: TGTGCCAGCAGTGAACGGGGGGGGCAGACCTCTGGGGCCAACGTCCTGACTTTC. This codes for CASSERGGQTSGANVLTF.